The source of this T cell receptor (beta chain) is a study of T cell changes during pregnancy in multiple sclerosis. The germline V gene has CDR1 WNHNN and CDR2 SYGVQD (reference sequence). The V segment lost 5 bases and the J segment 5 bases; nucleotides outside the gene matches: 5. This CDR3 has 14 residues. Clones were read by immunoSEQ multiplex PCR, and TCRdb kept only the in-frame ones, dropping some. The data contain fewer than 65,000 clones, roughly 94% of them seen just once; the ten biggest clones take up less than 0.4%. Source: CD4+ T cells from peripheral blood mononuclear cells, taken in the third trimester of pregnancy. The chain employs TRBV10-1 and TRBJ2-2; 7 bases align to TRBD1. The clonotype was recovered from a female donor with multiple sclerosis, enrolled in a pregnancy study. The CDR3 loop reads CASSHPGGTGELFF. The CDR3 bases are TGCGCCAGCAGTCACCCAGGGGGAACCGGGGAGCTGTTTTTT.